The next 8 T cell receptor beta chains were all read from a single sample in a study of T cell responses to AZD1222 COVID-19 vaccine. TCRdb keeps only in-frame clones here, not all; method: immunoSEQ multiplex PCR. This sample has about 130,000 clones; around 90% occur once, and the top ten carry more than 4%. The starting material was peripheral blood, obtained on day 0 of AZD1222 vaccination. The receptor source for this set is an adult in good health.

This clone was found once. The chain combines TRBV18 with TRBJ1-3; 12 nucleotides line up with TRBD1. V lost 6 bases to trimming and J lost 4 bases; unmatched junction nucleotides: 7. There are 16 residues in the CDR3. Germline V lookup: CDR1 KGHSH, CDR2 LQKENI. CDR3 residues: CASSMGQGATGNTIYF. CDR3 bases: TGTGCCAGCTCGATGGGACAGGGGGCCACCGGAAACACCATATATTTT. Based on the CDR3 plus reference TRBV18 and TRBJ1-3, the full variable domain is NAGVMQNPRHLVRRRGQEARLRCSPMKGHSHVYWYRQLPEEGLKFMVYLQKENIIDESGMPKERFSAEFPKEGPSILRIQQVVRGDSAAYFCASSMGQGATGNTIYFGEGSWLTVV.

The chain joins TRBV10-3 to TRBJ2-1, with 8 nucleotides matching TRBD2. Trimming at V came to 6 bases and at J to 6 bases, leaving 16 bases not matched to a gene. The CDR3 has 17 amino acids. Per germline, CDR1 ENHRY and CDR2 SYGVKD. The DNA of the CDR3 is TGTGCCATCAGCGGACTAGCAAAGGCGGGTCGCTTCAATGAGCAGTTCTTC. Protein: CAISGLAKAGRFNEQFF.

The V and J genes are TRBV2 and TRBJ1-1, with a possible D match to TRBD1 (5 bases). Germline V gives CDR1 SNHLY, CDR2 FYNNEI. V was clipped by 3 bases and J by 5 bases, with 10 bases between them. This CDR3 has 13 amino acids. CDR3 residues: CASSDGGTTEAFF. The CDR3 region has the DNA TGTGCCAGCAGTGACGGGGGGACGACTGAAGCTTTCTTT.

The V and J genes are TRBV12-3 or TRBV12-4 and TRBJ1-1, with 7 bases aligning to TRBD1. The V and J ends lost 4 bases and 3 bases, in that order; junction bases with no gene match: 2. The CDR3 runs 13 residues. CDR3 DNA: TGTGCCAGCAGTTGGGACAGAGACACTGAAGCTTTCTTT. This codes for CASSWDRDTEAFF.

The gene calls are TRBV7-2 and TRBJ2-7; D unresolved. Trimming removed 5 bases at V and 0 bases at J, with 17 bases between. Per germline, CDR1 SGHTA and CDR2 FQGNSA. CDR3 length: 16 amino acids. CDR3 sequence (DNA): TGTGCCAGCAGCCCCCAGCCGGGCCGAAGCTCCTACGAGCAGTACTTC. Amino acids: CASSPQPGRSSYEQYF.

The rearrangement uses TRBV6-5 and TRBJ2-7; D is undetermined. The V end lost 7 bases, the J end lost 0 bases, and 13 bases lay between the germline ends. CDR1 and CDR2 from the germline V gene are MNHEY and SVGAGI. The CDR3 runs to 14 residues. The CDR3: CASKPSPSSYEQYF. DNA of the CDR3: TGTGCCAGCAAACCAAGCCCGAGCTCCTACGAGCAGTACTTC.

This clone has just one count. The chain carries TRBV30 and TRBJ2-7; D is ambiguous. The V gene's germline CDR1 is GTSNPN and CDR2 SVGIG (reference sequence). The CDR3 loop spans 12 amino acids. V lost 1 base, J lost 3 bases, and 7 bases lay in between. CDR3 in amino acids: CAWSAEDYEQYF. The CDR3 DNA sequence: TGTGCCTGGAGTGCGGAAGACTACGAGCAGTACTTC.

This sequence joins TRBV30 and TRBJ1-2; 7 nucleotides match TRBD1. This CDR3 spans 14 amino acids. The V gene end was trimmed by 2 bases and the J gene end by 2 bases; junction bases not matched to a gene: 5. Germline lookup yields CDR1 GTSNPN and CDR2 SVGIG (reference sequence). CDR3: CAWSTMTGNYGYTF. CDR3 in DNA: TGTGCCTGGAGTACCATGACAGGGAACTATGGCTACACCTTC.